A single sample is the source of the 12 T cell receptor beta chains below, sequenced in a study of identical twins. TCRdb used MiXCR to reprocess the 5' RACE reads, holding one entry per CDR3 protein. The table includes nearly 900,000 distinct CDR3 sequences, approximately 13% detected once. The sample was also reused in another study, on yellow fever vaccine responses in identical twins.

The source material was PBMCs. These receptors were taken from a woman younger than 35 in good health.

This clonotype was seen a few times. The chain carries TRBV7-9 and TRBJ2-5, with TRBD1 identical over 8 bases. The length of the CDR3 is 15 residues. The ends lost 5 bases at V and 4 bases at J; junction bases unmatched: 9. Germline V CDR1 and CDR2: SEHNR, FQNEAQ (reference sequence). This CDR3 is CASSDPGGAGETQYF. CDR3 sequence (DNA): TGTGCCAGCAGCGATCCAGGGGGCGCGGGAGAGACCCAGTACTTC.

The chain links TRBV5-1 to TRBJ2-1; 8 nucleotides line up with TRBD2. With V trimmed by 0 bases and J by 1 base, 9 bases remained unmatched. The germline V gene has CDR1 SGHRS and CDR2 YFSETQ. The CDR3 is 18 amino acids. DNA of the CDR3: TGCGCCAGCAGCTTGGCCGCGGGACTAGGGACATCCTACAATGAGCAGTTCTTC. Residues: CASSLAAGLGTSYNEQFF.

This clonotype was counted a few times. The chain recombines TRBV3-1 with TRBJ2-1; D may be TRBD2 (6 bases). Trimming removed 4 bases at V and 4 bases at J, with 14 bases between. Germline V gives CDR1 LGHDT, CDR2 YNNKEL (reference sequence). The CDR3 runs to 15 residues. The DNA for the CDR3 is TGTGCCAGCAGCCCCGGGACTCCACCGTACAATGAGCAGTTCTTC. It encodes CASSPGTPPYNEQFF.

The chain carries TRBV6-2 or TRBV6-3 and TRBJ2-7; D unclear. CDR1 MNHEY and CDR2 SVGEGT come from the germline V gene. The ends were cut back, 6 bases at V and 0 bases at J, with 15 bases in the middle. This CDR3 contains 15 residues. Here the CDR3 reads CASSPLQLSSYEQYF. The CDR3 region has the DNA TGTGCCAGCAGCCCCCTCCAGTTAAGCTCCTACGAGCAGTACTTC.

This clonotype was picked up a small number of times. The chain links TRBV27 to TRBJ2-5; D ambiguous. The CDR3 length is 11 residues. With 3 bases removed from V and 6 bases from J, the gap between germline ends came to 5 bases. CDR1 is MNHEY, CDR2 SMNVEV, per germline (reference sequence). In DNA, the CDR3 is TGTGCCAGCAGTTTTCGGCAGACCCAGTACTTC. Protein sequence: CASSFRQTQYF.

The sample holds a few counts of this clonotype. CDR3 coding DNA: TGTGCCAGCACTCCCGGGCACACCGGGGAGCTGTTTTTT. This codes for CASTPGHTGELFF. The rearrangement uses TRBV6-1 and TRBJ2-2, with D unclear. Per germline, CDR1 MNHNS and CDR2 SASEGT. This CDR3 is 13 amino acids long. Between the trimmed V and J ends, which lost 7 bases and 3 bases, there was a span of 9 bases.

The chain carries TRBV5-1 and TRBJ2-1; D is possibly TRBD2 (5 bases). Germline V CDR1 and CDR2: SGHRS, YFSETQ. The ends were cut back, 7 bases at V and 7 bases at J, with 18 bases in the middle. This CDR3 spans 14 amino acids. The CDR3 nucleotides are TGCGCCAGCTCGGCCCTCTCAAGGGAGAATGAGCAGTTCTTC. It yields the protein CASSALSRENEQFF. Variable domain in full (rest from reference TRBV5-1 and TRBJ2-1): KAGVTQTPRYLIKTRGQQVTLSCSPISGHRSVSWYQQTPGQGLQFLFEYFSETQRNKGNFPGRFSGRQFSNSRSEMNVSTLELGDSALYLCASSALSRENEQFFGPGTRLTVL.

The V gene is TRBV4-1, the J gene TRBJ2-1; D is ambiguous. V was cut by 3 bases and J by 5 bases, with 8 bases left in between. The CDR3 runs to 13 residues. Germline V gene sequence: CDR1 MGHRA, CDR2 YSYEKL. CDR3 sequence: CASSHLIDNEQFF. CDR3 nucleotide sequence: TGCGCCAGCAGCCACCTAATAGACAATGAGCAGTTCTTC.

This clonotype has more than one count but fewer than ten. This CDR3 reads CASSPGRINTEAFF. DNA for the CDR3: TGTGCCAGCAGTCCGGGACGGATCAACACTGAAGCTTTCTTT. V gene TRBV6-1 combines with J gene TRBJ1-1; D is possibly TRBD1 (5 bases). This CDR3 is 14 amino acids long. Per the germline V gene, CDR1 is MNHNS and CDR2 is SASEGT. The ends were cut back, 5 bases at V and 2 bases at J, with 12 bases in the middle.

The rearrangement links TRBV12-3 or TRBV12-4 to TRBJ2-7, with TRBD2 identical over 7 bases. CDR3 length: 13 residues. The trim removed 6 bases at V and 2 bases at J, leaving 4 bases unmatched. CDR3 loop: CASRRGGTYEQYF. The CDR3, as DNA: TGTGCCAGCAGACGCGGGGGTACCTACGAGCAGTACTTC.

V and J are TRBV12-3 or TRBV12-4 and TRBJ2-4; tentatively, D is TRBD1 or TRBD2 (6 bases each). The CDR3 sequence is 15 residues long. V gave up 7 bases and J gave up 0 bases, with 13 bases separating them. The CDR3 protein is CASTHRDLAKNIQYF. The CDR3 DNA follows: TGTGCCAGCACCCACAGGGACTTAGCCAAAAACATTCAGTACTTC.

The J gene is TRBJ1-1, the V gene TRBV12-5; the D gene is possibly TRBD1 (6 bases). The germline V gene encodes CDR1 LGHNT and CDR2 FRNRAP. Trimming left V 5 bases short and J 5 bases short, with 18 bases between. This CDR3 contains 15 residues. As DNA, the CDR3 is TGTGCTAGTGGTCCCCAACAGGGAGTAGGGACTGAAGCTTTCTTT. This translates into CASGPQQGVGTEAFF.